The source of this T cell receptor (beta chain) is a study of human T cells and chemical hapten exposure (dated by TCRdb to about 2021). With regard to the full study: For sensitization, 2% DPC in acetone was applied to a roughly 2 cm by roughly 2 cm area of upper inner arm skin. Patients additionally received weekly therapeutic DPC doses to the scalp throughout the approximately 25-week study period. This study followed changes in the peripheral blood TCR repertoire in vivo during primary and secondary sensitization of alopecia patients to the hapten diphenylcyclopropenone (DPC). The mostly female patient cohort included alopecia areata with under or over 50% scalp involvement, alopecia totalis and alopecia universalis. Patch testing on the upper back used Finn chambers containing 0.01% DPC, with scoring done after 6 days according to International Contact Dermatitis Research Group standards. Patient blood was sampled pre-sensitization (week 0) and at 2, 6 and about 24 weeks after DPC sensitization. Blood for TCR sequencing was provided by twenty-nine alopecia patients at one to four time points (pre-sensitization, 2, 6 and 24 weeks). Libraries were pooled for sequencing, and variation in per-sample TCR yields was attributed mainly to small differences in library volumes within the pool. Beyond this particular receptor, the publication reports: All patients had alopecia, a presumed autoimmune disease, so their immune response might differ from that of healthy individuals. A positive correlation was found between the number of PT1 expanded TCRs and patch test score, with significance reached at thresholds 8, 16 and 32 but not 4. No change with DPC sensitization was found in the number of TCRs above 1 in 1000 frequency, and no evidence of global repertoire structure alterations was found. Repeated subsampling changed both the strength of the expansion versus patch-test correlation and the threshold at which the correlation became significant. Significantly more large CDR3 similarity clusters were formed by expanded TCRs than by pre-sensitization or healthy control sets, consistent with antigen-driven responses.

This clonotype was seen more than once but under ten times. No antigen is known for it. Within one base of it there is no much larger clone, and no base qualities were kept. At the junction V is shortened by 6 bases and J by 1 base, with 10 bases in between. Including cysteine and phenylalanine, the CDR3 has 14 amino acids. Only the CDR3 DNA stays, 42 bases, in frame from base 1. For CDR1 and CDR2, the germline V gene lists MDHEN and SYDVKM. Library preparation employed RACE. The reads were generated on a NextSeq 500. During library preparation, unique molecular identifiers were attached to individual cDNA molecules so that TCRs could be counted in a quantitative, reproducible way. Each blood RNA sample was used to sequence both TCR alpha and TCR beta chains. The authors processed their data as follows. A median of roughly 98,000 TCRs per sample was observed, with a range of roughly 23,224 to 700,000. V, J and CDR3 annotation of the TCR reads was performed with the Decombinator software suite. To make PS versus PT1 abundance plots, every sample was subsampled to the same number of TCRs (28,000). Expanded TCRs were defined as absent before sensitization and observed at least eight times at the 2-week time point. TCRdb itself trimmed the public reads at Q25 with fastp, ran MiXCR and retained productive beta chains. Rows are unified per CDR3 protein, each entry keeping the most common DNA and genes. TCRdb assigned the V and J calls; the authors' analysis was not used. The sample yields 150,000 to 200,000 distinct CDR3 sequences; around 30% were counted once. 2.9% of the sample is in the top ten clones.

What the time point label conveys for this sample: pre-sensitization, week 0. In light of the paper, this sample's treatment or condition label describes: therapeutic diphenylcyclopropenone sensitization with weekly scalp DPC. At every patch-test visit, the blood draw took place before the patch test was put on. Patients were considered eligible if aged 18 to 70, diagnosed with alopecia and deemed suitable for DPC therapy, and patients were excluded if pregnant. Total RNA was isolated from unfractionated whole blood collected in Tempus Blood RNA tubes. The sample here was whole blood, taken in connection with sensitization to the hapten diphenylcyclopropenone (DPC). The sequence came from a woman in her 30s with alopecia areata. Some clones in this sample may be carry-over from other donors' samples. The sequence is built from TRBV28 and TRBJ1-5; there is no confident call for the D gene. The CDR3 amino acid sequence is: CASRELDSNQPQHF. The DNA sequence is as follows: TGTGCCAGCAGGGAATTGGACAGCAATCAGCCCCAGCATTTT. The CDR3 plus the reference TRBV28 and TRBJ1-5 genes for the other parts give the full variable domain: DVKVTQSSRYLVKRTGEKVFLECVQDMDHENMFWYRQDPGLGLRLIYFSYDVKMKEKGDIPEGYSVSREKKERFSLILESASTNQTSMYLCASRELDSNQPQHFGDGTRLSIL.